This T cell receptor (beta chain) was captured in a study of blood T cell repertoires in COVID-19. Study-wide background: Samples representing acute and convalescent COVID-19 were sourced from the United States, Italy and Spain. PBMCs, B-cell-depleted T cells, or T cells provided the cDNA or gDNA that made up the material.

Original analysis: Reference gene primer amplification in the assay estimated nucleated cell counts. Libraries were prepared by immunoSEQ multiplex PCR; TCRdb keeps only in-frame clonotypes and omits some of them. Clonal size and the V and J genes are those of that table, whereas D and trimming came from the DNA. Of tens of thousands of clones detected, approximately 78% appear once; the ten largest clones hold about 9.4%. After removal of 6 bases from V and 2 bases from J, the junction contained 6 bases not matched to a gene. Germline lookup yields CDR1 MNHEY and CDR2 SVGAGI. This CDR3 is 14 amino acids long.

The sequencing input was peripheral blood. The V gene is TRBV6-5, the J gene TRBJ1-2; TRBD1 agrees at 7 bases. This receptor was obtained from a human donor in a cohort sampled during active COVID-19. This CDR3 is CASSPTGLNYGYTF. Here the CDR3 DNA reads TGTGCCAGCAGCCCGACAGGGCTGAACTATGGCTACACCTTC.